This TCR beta chain stems from a study of CD8+CD57+ T cells in acquired aplastic anemia. About the study: Quantities of DNA derived from sorted CD4+ and CD8+ cells averaged around 3 ug. General study findings and limits: Some 28 sequences, all CD8+ CDR3, were shared between patients and controls.

Germline V gives CDR1 SGHTA, CDR2 FQGNSA. V was trimmed by 5 bases and J by 0 bases, leaving 17 bases between them. The CDR3 spans 17 residues. This clonotype was counted a few times. No antigen is known for it. Using genomic DNA as the template, TCR beta VDJ and CDR3 profiling was carried out. TCRdb itself ran the reads through MiXCR, one entry per CDR3 protein. The data show a few hundred thousand distinct CDR3 sequences, with about two thirds seen just once and 4% held by the top ten. This clonotype originated in a human donor in good health, serving as a control. Sequenced: sorted CD4+, CD8+, or CD8+CD57+ T cells (not recorded which) from PBMCs. The chain links TRBV7-2 to TRBJ1-3; maybe TRBD1 (6 bases). The CDR3 bases are TGTGCCAGCAGCCAGTGGGACATCAACTTCTCTGGAAACACCATATATTTT. Its protein product is CASSQWDINFSGNTIYF.